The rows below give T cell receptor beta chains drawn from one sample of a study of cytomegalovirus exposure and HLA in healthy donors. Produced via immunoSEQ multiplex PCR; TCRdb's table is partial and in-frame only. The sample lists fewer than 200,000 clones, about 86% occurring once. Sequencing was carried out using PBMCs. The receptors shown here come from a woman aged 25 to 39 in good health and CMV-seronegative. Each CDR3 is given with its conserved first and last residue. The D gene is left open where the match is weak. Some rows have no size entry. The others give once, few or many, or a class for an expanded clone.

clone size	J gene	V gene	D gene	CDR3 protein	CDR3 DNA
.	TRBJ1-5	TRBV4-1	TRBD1	CASSPLQGTGHQPQHF	TGCGCCAGCAGCCCCCTACAAGGGACAGGGCATCAGCCCCAGCATTTT
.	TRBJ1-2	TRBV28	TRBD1	CASESGQGAHGYTF	TGTGCCAGCGAATCGGGACAGGGGGCCCATGGCTACACCTTC
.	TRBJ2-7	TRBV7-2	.	CASSFGLSPYEQYF	TGTGCCAGCAGCTTTGGCTTATCTCCCTACGAGCAGTACTTC
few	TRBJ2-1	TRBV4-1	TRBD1	CASSRPDRGLRRGNEQFF	TGCGCCAGCAGCCGCCCGGACAGGGGGCTACGAAGAGGTAATGAGCAGTTCTTC
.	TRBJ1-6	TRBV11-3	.	CASSFSTYNSPLHF	TGTGCCAGCTCCTTCTCCACTTATAATTCACCCCTCCACTTT
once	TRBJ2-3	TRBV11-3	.	CASSLSALQGTDTQYF	TGTGCCAGCAGTCTAAGTGCCCTTCAGGGCACAGATACGCAGTATTTT
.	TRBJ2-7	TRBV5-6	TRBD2	CASSLGTSSREQYF	TGTGCCAGCAGTCTCGGGACTAGCAGTAGGGAGCAGTACTTC
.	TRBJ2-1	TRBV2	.	CASKSVWNEQFF	TGTGCCAGCAAGTCGGTCTGGAATGAGCAGTTCTTC
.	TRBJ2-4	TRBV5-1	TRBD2	CASSSGTSGNKNIQYF	TGCGCCAGCAGCTCCGGGACTAGCGGGAACAAAAACATTCAGTACTTC
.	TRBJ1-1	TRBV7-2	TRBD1	CASSLRLPRGTGGPEAFF	TGTGCCAGCAGCTTACGCCTCCCCCGCGGGACAGGGGGACCTGAAGCTTTCTTT
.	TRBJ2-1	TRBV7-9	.	CASSLDGGAAQFF	TGTGCCAGCAGCTTAGATGGGGGGGCAGCGCAGTTCTTC
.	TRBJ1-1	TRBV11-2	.	CASSFRRWSTEAFF	TGTGCCAGCAGCTTTAGACGTTGGAGCACTGAAGCTTTCTTT
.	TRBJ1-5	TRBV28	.	CASSGGSYNQPQHF	TGTGCCAGCAGTGGGGGGTCTTACAATCAGCCCCAGCATTTT
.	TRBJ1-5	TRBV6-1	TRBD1	CASRTGYSNQPQHF	TGTGCCAGCAGGACAGGGTATAGCAATCAGCCCCAGCATTTT
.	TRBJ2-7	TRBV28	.	CASSLRGGSYEQYF	TGTGCCAGCAGTTTAAGGGGGGGCTCCTACGAGCAGTACTTC
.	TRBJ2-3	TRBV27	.	CASSLGTDTQYF	TGTGCCAGCAGCCTCGGTACAGATACGCAGTATTTT
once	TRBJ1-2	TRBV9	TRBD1	CASSRDSLYYGYTF	TGTGCCAGCAGCCGGGACAGCCTTTACTATGGCTACACCTTC
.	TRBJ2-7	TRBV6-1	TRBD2	CASRGLASSYEQYF	TGTGCCAGCAGGGGACTAGCGTCCTCCTACGAGCAGTACTTC
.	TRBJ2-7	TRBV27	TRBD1	CASSPYPGQGAYEQYF	TGTGCCAGCAGTCCCTACCCGGGACAGGGGGCCTACGAGCAGTACTTC
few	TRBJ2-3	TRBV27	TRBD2	CASSHLAGSTDTQYF	TGTGCCAGCAGTCATTTAGCGGGGAGCACAGATACGCAGTATTTT
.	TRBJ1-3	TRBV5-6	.	CASSGYRVLHSGNTIYF	TGTGCCAGCAGCGGATACCGGGTCCTTCACTCTGGAAACACCATATATTTT
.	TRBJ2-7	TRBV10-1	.	CASSASSYEQYF	TGCGCCAGCAGTGCCAGCTCCTACGAGCAGTACTTC
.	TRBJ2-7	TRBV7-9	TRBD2	CSSSLAGREQYF	TGTTCCAGCAGCTTAGCGGGGCGCGAGCAGTACTTC
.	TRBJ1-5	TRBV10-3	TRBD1	CAIGRQGTNQPQHF	TGTGCCATCGGTAGACAGGGAACCAATCAGCCCCAGCATTTT
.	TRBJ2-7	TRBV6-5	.	CASSYSLAHLYEQYF	TGTGCCAGCAGTTACTCACTAGCTCACCTTTACGAGCAGTACTTC
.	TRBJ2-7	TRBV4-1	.	CASSSVPGFYEQYF	TGCGCCAGCAGCTCTGTGCCAGGGTTCTACGAGCAGTACTTC
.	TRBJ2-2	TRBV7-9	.	CASSLDWQGNTGELFF	TGTGCCAGCAGCTTAGATTGGCAGGGGAACACCGGGGAGCTGTTTTTT
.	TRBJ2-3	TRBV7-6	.	CASRHEGGTDTQYF	TGTGCCAGCAGACACGAGGGGGGCACAGATACGCAGTATTTT
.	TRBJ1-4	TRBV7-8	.	CASSWEAATNEKLFF	TGTGCCAGCAGTTGGGAGGCAGCAACTAATGAAAAACTGTTTTTT
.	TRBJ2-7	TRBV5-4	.	CASTSGGYTSYEQYF	TGTGCCAGCACGAGCGGAGGGTACACCTCCTACGAGCAGTACTTC
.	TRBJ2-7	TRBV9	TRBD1	CASSLDRGTYEQYF	TGTGCCAGCAGCCTTGACAGGGGGACCTACGAGCAGTACTTC
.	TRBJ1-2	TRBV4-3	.	CASSQGTVQTRYGYTF	TGCGCCAGCAGCCAAGGGACAGTACAAACTCGCTATGGCTACACCTTC
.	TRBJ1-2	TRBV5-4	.	CASSFGNYGYTF	TGTGCCAGCAGCTTCGGGAACTATGGCTACACCTTC
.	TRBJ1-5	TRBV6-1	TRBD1	CASSEAYGTGLSNQPQHF	TGTGCCAGCAGTGAAGCGTATGGGACAGGGTTGAGCAATCAGCCCCAGCATTTT
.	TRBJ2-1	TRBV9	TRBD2	CASRELAKSTYNEQFF	TGTGCCAGCAGGGAACTAGCGAAGAGCACCTACAATGAGCAGTTCTTC
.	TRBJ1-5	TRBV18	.	CASSPFSRGIGDQPQHF	TGTGCCAGCTCACCTTTTTCTCGGGGTATCGGCGATCAGCCCCAGCATTTT
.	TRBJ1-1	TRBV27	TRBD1	CASSLLTRTGPEAFF	TGTGCCAGCAGTTTATTGACTAGGACAGGACCCGAGGCTTTCTTT
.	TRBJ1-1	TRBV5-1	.	CASSLARDTEAFF	TGCGCCAGCAGCTTGGCCCGGGACACTGAAGCTTTCTTT
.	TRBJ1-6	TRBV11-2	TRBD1	CASSLDRGYNSPLHF	TGTGCCAGCAGCTTAGACAGGGGGTATAATTCACCCCTCCACTTT
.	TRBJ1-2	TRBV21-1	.	CASIPIPRAVSYGYTF	TGTGCCAGCATCCCGATACCCAGGGCAGTGTCGTATGGCTACACCTTC
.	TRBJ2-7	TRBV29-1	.	CSVAAQYEQYF	TGCAGCGTTGCTGCACAATACGAGCAGTACTTC
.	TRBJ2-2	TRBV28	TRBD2	CASSFRLAGHGELFF	TGTGCCAGCAGTTTTCGGTTAGCGGGACACGGGGAGCTGTTTTTT
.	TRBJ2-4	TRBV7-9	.	CSSSLEGGVAKNSQYF	TGTTCCAGCAGCTTAGAGGGCGGGGTAGCCAAAAACAGTCAGTACTTC
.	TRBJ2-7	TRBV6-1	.	CASSERGFSYEQYF	TGTGCCAGCAGTGAAAGGGGCTTCTCCTACGAGCAGTACTTC
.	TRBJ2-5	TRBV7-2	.	CASSLDWTVQETQYF	TGTGCCAGCAGCTTAGATTGGACAGTTCAAGAGACCCAGTACTTC
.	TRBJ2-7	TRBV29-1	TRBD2	CSVLKLAGSSYEQYF	TGCAGCGTCTTAAAGCTAGCGGGAAGCTCCTACGAGCAGTACTTC
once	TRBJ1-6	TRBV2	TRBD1	CASTIQGDYNSPLHF	TGTGCCAGCACCATACAGGGGGACTATAATTCACCCCTCCACTTT
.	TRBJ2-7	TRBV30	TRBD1	CAWNGRDRLNYEQYF	TGTGCCTGGAACGGACGGGACAGGCTAAACTACGAGCAGTACTTC
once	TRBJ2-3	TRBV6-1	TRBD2	CASSAPGLAGGSTDTQYF	TGTGCCAGCAGTGCTCCGGGACTAGCGGGGGGTAGCACAGATACGCAGTATTTT